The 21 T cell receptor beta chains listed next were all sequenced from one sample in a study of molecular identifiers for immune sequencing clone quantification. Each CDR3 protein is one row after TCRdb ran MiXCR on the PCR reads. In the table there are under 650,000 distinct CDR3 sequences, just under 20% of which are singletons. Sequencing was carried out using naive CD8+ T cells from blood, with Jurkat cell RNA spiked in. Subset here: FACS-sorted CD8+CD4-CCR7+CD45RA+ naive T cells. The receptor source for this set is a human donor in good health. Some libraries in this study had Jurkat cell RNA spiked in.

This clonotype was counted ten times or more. CDR3 sequence (DNA): TGTGCCACCAGTGATAACGGACTAGCGGGAGTAGTAGAGCAGTTCTTC. As protein: CATSDNGLAGVVEQFF. The chain links TRBV24-1 to TRBJ2-1; TRBD2 matches at 13 bases. CDR3 length equals 16 residues. The germline gives CDR1 KGHDR, CDR2 SFDVKD. The V and J ends lost 3 bases and 10 bases, in that order; junction bases with no gene match: 8.

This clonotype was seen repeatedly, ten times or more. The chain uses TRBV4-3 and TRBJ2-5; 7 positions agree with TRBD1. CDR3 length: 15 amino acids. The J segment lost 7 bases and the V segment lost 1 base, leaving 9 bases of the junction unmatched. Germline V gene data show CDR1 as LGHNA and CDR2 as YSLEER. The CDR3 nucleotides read TGCGCCAGCAGCCAAGCCCTCGACAGGGACGTGACCCAGTACTTC. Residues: CASSQALDRDVTQYF.

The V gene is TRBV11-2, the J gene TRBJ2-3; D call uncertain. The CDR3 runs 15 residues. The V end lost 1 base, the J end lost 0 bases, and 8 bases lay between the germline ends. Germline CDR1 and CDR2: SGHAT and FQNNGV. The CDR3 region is CASSLGVPSTDTQYF. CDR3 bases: TGTGCCAGCAGCTTAGGGGTTCCTAGCACAGATACGCAGTATTTT. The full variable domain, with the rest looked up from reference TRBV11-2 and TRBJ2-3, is EAGVAQSPRYKIIEKRQSVAFWCNPISGHATLYWYQQILGQGPKLLIQFQNNGVVDDSQLPKDRFSAERLKGVDSTLKIQPAKLEDSAVYLCASSLGVPSTDTQYFGPGTRLTVL.

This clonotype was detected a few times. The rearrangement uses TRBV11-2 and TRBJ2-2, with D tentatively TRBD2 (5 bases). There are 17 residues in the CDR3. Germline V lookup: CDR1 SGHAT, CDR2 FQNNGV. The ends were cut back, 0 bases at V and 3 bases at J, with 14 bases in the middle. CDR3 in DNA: TGTGCCAGCAGCTTAGATCAAAGCGGTATATACACCGGGGAGCTGTTTTTT. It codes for CASSLDQSGIYTGELFF.

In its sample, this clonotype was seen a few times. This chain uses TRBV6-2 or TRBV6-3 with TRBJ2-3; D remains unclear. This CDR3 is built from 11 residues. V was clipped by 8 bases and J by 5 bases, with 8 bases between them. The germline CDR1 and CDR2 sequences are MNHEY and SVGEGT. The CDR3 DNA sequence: TGTGCCAGCTCGAATGGAGATACGCAGTATTTT. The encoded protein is CASSNGDTQYF.

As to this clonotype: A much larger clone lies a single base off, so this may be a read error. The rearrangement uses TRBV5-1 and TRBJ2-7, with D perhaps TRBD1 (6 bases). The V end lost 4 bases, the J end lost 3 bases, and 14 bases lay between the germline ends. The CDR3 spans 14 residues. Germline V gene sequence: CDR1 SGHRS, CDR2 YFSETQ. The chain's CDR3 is CASSGGTDLYEQYF. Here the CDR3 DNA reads TGCGCCAGCAGCGGGGGCACCGACCTCTACGAGCAGTACTTC.

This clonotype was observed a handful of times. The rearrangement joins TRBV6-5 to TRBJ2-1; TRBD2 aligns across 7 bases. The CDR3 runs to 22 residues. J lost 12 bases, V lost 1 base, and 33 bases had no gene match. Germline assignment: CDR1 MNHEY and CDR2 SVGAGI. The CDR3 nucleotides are TGTGCCAGCAGTTACTACGAGTATTTTAACCCCGCCGGGGGGACTAATACCGAGCGGCAGTTCTTC. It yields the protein CASSYYEYFNPAGGTNTERQFF.

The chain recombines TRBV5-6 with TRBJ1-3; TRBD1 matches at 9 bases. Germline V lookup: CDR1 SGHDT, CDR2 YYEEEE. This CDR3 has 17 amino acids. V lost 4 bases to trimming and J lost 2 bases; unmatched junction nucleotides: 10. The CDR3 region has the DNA TGTGCCAGCAGCCCCGGGACAGGGTTTGGTGCTGGAAACACCATATATTTT. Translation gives CASSPGTGFGAGNTIYF.

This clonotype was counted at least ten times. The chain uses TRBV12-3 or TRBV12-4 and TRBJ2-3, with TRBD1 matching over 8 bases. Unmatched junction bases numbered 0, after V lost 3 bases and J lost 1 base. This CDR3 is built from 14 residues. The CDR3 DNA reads TGTGCCAGCAGTTTGGGACAGGGCACAGATACGCAGTATTTT. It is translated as CASSLGQGTDTQYF.

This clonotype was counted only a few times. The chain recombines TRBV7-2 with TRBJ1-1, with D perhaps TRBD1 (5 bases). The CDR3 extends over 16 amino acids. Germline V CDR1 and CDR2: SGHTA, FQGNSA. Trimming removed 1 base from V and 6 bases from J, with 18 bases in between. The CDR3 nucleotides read TGTGCCAGCAGCTTAGTGTCCAGCGGGGGACCGTCTGAAGCTTTCTTT. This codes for CASSLVSSGGPSEAFF.

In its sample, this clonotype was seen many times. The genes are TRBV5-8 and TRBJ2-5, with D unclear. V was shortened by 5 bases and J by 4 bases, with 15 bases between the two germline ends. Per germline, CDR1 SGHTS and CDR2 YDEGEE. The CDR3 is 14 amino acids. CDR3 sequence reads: CASRLGWGRETQYF. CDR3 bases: TGTGCCAGCAGGCTGGGCTGGGGTAGAGAGACCCAGTACTTC.

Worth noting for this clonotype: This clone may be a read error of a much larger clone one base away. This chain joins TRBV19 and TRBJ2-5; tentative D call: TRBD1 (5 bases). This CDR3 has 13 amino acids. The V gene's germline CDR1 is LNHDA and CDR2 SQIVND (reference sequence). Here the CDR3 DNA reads TGTGCCGGTAGTGCCTACCCTTTGGGGCATTTGGACTTC. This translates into CAGSAYPLGHLDF.

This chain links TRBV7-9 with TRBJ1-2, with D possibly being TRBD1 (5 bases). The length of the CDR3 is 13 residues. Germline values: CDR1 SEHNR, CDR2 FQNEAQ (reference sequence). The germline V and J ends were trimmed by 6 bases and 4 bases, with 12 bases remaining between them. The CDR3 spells CASRGGIPYGYTF. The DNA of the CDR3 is TGTGCCAGCAGGGGGGGAATCCCCTATGGCTACACCTTC.

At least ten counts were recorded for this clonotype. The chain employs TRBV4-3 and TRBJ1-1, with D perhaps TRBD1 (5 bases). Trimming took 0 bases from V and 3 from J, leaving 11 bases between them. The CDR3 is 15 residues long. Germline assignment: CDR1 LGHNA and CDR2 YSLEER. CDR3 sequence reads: CASSQEDEGYTEAFF. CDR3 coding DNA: TGCGCCAGCAGCCAAGAAGATGAGGGGTACACTGAAGCTTTCTTT.

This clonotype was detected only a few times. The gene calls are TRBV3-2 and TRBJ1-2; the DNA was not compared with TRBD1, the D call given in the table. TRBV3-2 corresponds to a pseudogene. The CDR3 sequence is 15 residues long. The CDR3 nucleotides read TGTGCCAGCAGCCGCAGACAGGGAATTAGCTATGGCTACACCTTC. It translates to CASSRRQGISYGYTF.

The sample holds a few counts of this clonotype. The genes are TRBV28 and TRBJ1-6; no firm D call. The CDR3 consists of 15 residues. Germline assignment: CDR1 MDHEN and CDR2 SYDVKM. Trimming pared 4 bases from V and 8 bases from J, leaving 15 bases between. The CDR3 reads CASSSRQTKYSPLHF. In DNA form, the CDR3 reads TGTGCCAGCAGTTCACGGCAGACCAAGTATTCACCCCTCCACTTT.

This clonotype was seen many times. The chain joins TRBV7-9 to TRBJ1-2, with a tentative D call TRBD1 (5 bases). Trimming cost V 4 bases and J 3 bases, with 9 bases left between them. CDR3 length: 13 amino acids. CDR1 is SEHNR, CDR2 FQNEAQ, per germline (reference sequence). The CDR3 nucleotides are TGTGCCAGCAGCTCGGACATGGACTATGGCTACACCTTC. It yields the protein CASSSDMDYGYTF.

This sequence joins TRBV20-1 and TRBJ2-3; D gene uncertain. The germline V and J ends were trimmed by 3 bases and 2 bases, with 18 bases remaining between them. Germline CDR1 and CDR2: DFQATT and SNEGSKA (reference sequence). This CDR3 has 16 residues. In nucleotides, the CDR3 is TGCAGTGCTAGTCTGGGGATGGGGTTCACCACAGATACGCAGTATTTT. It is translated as CSASLGMGFTTDTQYF.

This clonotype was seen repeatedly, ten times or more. The CDR3 DNA sequence: TGCAGTGCTAGAGATTGGGCCAGCTCCTACGAGCAGTACTTC. This codes for CSARDWASSYEQYF. This rearrangement joins TRBV20-1 to TRBJ2-7; unclear D gene. V lost 0 bases, J lost 0 bases, and 9 bases lay in between. Looked up from germline, CDR1 is DFQATT and CDR2 is SNEGSKA (reference sequence). The CDR3 runs to 14 residues.

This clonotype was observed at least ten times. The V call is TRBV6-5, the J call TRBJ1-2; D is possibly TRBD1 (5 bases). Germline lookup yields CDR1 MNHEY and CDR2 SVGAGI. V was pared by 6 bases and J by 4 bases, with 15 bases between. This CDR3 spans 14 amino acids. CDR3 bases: TGTGCCAGCAGCCCTGACAGCCGAGTCTATGGCTACACCTTC. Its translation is CASSPDSRVYGYTF.

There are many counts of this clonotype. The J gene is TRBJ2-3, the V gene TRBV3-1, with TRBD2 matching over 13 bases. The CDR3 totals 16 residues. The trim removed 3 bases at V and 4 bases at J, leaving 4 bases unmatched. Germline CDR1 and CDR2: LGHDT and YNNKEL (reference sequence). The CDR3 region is CASSQTSGGRSDTQYF. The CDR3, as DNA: TGTGCCAGCAGCCAGACTAGCGGGGGGCGGTCAGATACGCAGTATTTT.